The 3 T cell receptor beta chains listed next were all sequenced from one sample in a study of shared clonotypes between healthy human individuals. Profiling relied on immunoSEQ multiplex PCR, and the TCRdb table lists in-frame clones only, not all of them. Altogether 530,000 or so clones are present, about three quarters being singletons, with the ten largest covering approximately 12%. The sequencing input was PBMCs. The receptors were sampled from a woman aged 40 to 50 in good health. Some clones in this sample may be carry-over from other donors' samples.

The J gene is TRBJ2-2, the V gene TRBV5-8; TRBD1 is a possible D gene (6 bases). In germline, CDR1 is SGHTS, CDR2 YDEGEE. This CDR3 has 16 residues. The V and J ends lost 0 bases and 1 base respectively, with 10 bases between them. The CDR3 DNA is TGTGCCAGCAGCTTGGCCACAGGGAAGAACACCGGGGAGCTGTTTTTT. This sequence encodes CASSLATGKNTGELFF.

This sequence joins TRBV21-1 and TRBJ2-1; the table assigns TRBD2, which was not confirmed against the DNA. TRBV21-1 is labeled a pseudogene. CDR3 length: 15 amino acids. The CDR3 protein is CASSFRLALMNEQFF. CDR3 in DNA: TGTGCCAGCAGCTTCCGACTAGCCCTAATGAATGAGCAGTTCTTC.

The chain is built from TRBV18 and TRBJ2-3; no definite D call. V dropped 2 bases and J dropped 4 bases, with 7 bases sitting between them. The CDR3 loop spans 13 amino acids. CDR1 is KGHSH and CDR2 is LQKENI in the germline V gene. CDR3 in amino acids: CASSPGLADTQYF. CDR3 sequence (DNA): TGTGCCAGCTCACCAGGATTAGCAGATACGCAGTATTTT.